A selection of T cell receptor beta chains follows, all from one sample in a study of shared clonotypes between healthy human individuals. Sequenced by immunoSEQ multiplex PCR; TCRdb stores in-frame clones only, minus some. Of around 1.9 million clones in the sample, 93% were seen once. The specimen sequenced was naive CD8+ T cells from PBMCs. The receptors shown here come from a young man in good health. Some clones in this sample may be carry-over from other donors' samples. CDR3s include the opening cysteine and the closing phenylalanine or tryptophan. A D gene is named only where the DNA matches it firmly. Some rows have no size entry. The others give once, few or many, or a class for an expanded clone.

clone size,J gene,D gene,V gene,CDR3 DNA,CDR3 protein
NA,TRBJ2-5,NA,TRBV9,TGTGCCAGCAGCCCCCGGGACTTCCAAGAGACCCAGTACTTC,CASSPRDFQETQYF
NA,TRBJ2-6,NA,TRBV7-6,TGTGCCAGCAGCTTACGGGCAGACTCTGGGGCCAACGTCCTGACTTTC,CASSLRADSGANVLTF
NA,TRBJ2-2,NA,TRBV4-1,TGCGCCAGCAGCCAAGTCCCCCGACCGCCGTGGCTGTTTTTT,CASSQVPRPPWLFF
NA,TRBJ1-2,NA,TRBV19,TGTGCCAGTAGTAGGCAGGCGGACAGCTATGGCTACACCTTC,CASSRQADSYGYTF
NA,TRBJ2-7,TRBD2,TRBV7-9,TGTGCCAGCAGCTTCTCCCAGCGGGAGGGCCGCTACGAGCAGTACTTC,CASSFSQREGRYEQYF
few,TRBJ1-1,TRBD1,TRBV27,TGTGCCAGCATTTCAGGCGCCGGGACAGTGCACACTGAAGCTTTCTTT,CASISGAGTVHTEAFF
NA,TRBJ1-2,NA,TRBV25-1,TGTGCCAGCAGTGAAGGGGACCGCAGGGGCACCTATGGCTACACCTTC,CASSEGDRRGTYGYTF
NA,TRBJ2-3,NA,TRBV14,TGTGCCAGCAGCCAAGATCTGGGGTTTCTTACGCAGTATTTT,CASSQDLGFLTQYF
NA,TRBJ1-1,NA,TRBV15,TGTGCCACCAGCACAACGGGACATGTGGGTGAAGCTTTCTTT,CATSTTGHVGEAFF
NA,TRBJ1-1,NA,TRBV30,TGTGCCTGGAGTGTTACAAGGAACACTGAAGCTTTCTTT,CAWSVTRNTEAFF
NA,TRBJ2-7,NA,TRBV19,TGTGCCAGTAGTATAGACGACGAATCCTACGAGCAGTACTTC,CASSIDDESYEQYF
once,TRBJ2-7,NA,TRBV5-1,TGCGCCAGCAGCTTGGACGGAGCACGTCCCTACGAGCAGTACTTC,CASSLDGARPYEQYF
NA,TRBJ2-1,NA,TRBV19,TGTGCCAGTAGTATTGGTGTGGGACAACAGACCTACAATGAGCAGTTCTTC,CASSIGVGQQTYNEQFF
NA,TRBJ2-7,TRBD2,TRBV27,TGTGCCAGCAGTCCCGCGGGAGGTTACGAGCAGTACTTC,CASSPAGGYEQYF
NA,TRBJ2-2,NA,TRBV4-2,TGTGCCAGCAGCCAAGGCAGGGCCGGGGAGCTGTTTTTT,CASSQGRAGELFF
NA,TRBJ1-1,NA,TRBV19,TGTGCCAGTAGTATAGACGCATCCATGGGGACTGAAGCTTTCTTT,CASSIDASMGTEAFF
NA,TRBJ2-1,NA,TRBV18,TGTGCCAGCTCCTCGATGAGCTCCTACAATGAGCAGTTCTTC,CASSSMSSYNEQFF
NA,TRBJ2-7,TRBD1,TRBV14,TGTGCCAGCAGCCCCCGGGACAGCTCCTACGAGCAGTACTTC,CASSPRDSSYEQYF
NA,TRBJ2-2,TRBD2,TRBV6-5,TGTGCCAGCAGTTACTTTGCGGGAGATACCGGGGAGCTGTTTTTT,CASSYFAGDTGELFF
NA,TRBJ1-2,TRBD1,TRBV5-1,TGCGCCAGCAGCTTCCGGGACAGCTATGGCTACACCTTC,CASSFRDSYGYTF
NA,TRBJ1-2,TRBD1,TRBV18,TGTGCCAGCTCACCTGTGGACAGGGGGCAGAATGGCTACACCTTC,CASSPVDRGQNGYTF
NA,TRBJ2-2,TRBD1,TRBV2,TGTGCCAGCAGTGAGAGACAGGGGTCCGGGGAGCTGTTTTTT,CASSERQGSGELFF
NA,TRBJ1-2,TRBD1,TRBV27,TGTGCCAGCAGTTCGACAGGGGGGCACTATGGCTACACCTTC,CASSSTGGHYGYTF
NA,TRBJ1-4,NA,TRBV6-1,TGTGCCAGCAGTGAATGGCCCTTTAGCGGAAAACTGTTTTTT,CASSEWPFSGKLFF
NA,TRBJ2-1,TRBD2,TRBV27,TGTGCCAGCAGGAACTGGGCGGGAGATCTCCTCGATGAGCAGTTCTTC,CASRNWAGDLLDEQFF
NA,TRBJ2-3,TRBD2,TRBV19,TGTGCCAGTAGTGTAAAGCGGGAGGGCCGGGGCACAGATACGCAGTATTTT,CASSVKREGRGTDTQYF
once,TRBJ2-2,NA,TRBV7-3,TGTGCCAGCAGCTCCCTGGACACCGGGGAGCTGTTTTTT,CASSSLDTGELFF
once,TRBJ2-7,NA,TRBV5-1,TGCGCCAGCAGCTTGTTAGGACGGCAGTACTTC,CASSLLGRQYF
few,TRBJ1-1,NA,TRBV19,TGTGCCAGTAGCACTCTTCCTTCATGGACTGAAGCTTTCTTT,CASSTLPSWTEAFF
NA,TRBJ1-1,NA,TRBV27,TGTGCCAGCAGTTTACTCCCGGCAGGGCTGAATACTGAAGCTTTCTTT,CASSLLPAGLNTEAFF